This T cell receptor (beta chain) is drawn from a study of control samples from healthy donors and cancer patients (dated by TCRdb to the early 2020s). A remark on this clone: What this receptor recognizes is not known. Per-nucleotide qualities are absent, and no much larger clonotype sits a single base away.

Counted from cysteine to phenylalanine, this CDR3 has 14 amino acids. Left in the record is the CDR3 DNA by itself, 42 bases read in frame from the first base. Library preparation was by the immunoSEQ multiplex PCR assay. TCRdb re-hosts the immuneACCESS table, in-frame sequences only. Its copies lack some clones; in the studies checked, an unresolved V gene accounts for under half of them, and the cause for the rest is not known. The sample table records some 40,000 clones; about 86% of these occur just once. The ten biggest clones cover 20% to 25% of the sample. The sample consisted of PBMCs. Rearrangement joined TRBV21-1 to TRBJ2-5; the D call of TRBD1 is as the table states it, not checked on the DNA. TRBV21-1 is a recognized pseudogene. The TCR comes from a woman aged 55-69 years with lung cancer. CDR3 region: CASFRSGGTEAQYF. The DNA sequence is given as TGTGCCAGCTTCCGTTCAGGGGGGACGGAGGCCCAGTACTTC.